Following are 30 T cell receptor beta chains from one sample sequenced in a study of post-analysis software for immune sequencing data. No cognate antigen is known for these TCRs. Study-wide findings and caveats: Patients showed TRBV5-6, TRBV5-1 and TRBV20-1 among a few TRBV segments more frequent than in controls.

Tagging with unique molecular identifiers was a feature of the TCR beta cDNA libraries. TCRdb recomputed calls from the PCR reads with MiXCR, one row per CDR3 protein. The repertoire holds about half a million distinct CDR3 sequences, 34% seen once, with around 5.9% in the top ten. Specimen: blood. The receptors were gathered from a girl aged 2 to 17 with multiple sclerosis.

The sample holds a few counts of this clonotype. The chain links TRBV12-5 to TRBJ2-5; 12 nucleotides agree with TRBD2. Germline CDR1 is LGHNT and CDR2 is FRNRAP. The CDR3 runs to 16 residues. With V trimmed by 5 bases and J by 4 bases, 8 bases remained unmatched. The CDR3 region has the DNA TGTGCTAGTGGTCTAGCGGGGGGGCCGGCAGCAGAGACCCAGTACTTC. This gives the protein CASGLAGGPAAETQYF.

This chain uses TRBV21-1 with TRBJ1-2; the listed D gene, TRBD1, was not tested against the DNA. TRBV21-1 is a pseudogene locus. The CDR3 is 12 amino acids. The CDR3 is CPSSVGEYGYTF. CDR3 coding DNA: TGTCCCAGCAGTGTGGGGGAGTATGGCTACACCTTC.

The chain recombines TRBV7-9 with TRBJ2-4, with D possibly being TRBD1 (5 bases). The J call may be faulty, since TRBJ2-7 better matches the DNA end. The CDR3 is 13 residues long. Germline-derived CDR1 and CDR2 are SEHNR and FQNEAQ (reference sequence). For the CDR3, the DNA is TGTGCCAGCAGCTTTGCAGGGTGGTACGAGCAGTACTTC. Translated: CASSFAGWYEQYF.

This clonotype occurred a few times. The chain employs TRBV5-1 and TRBJ2-7, with 8 bases lining up with TRBD2. J lost 3 bases, V lost 0 bases, and 8 bases had no gene match. Germline assignment: CDR1 SGHRS and CDR2 YFSETQ. The CDR3 extends over 16 amino acids. CDR3 amino acids: CASSLGPGGNYYEQYF. CDR3 coding DNA: TGCGCCAGCAGCTTGGGACCGGGGGGGAATTACTACGAGCAGTACTTC.

This clonotype was observed a few times. Written as DNA, the CDR3 is TGTGCCATCAGTGAAGGGGGACTCCAAGAGACCCAGTACTTC. Translating it yields CAISEGGLQETQYF. The chain has TRBV10-3 and TRBJ2-5; D could derive from TRBD1 or TRBD2 (6 bases each). The CDR3 loop spans 14 amino acids. Trimming stripped 3 bases from V and 1 base from J, with 9 bases between. Per the germline V gene, CDR1 is ENHRY and CDR2 is SYGVKD.

The chain couples TRBV9 to TRBJ2-4; 7 bases line up with TRBD1. The J call may be mistaken, given a closer DNA end match to TRBJ2-7. The length of the CDR3 is 15 residues. CDR1 is SGDLS, CDR2 YYNGEE, per germline. CDR3 residues: CASSAGDRVEYEQYF. CDR3 coding DNA: TGTGCCAGCAGCGCAGGAGACAGGGTCGAATACGAGCAGTACTTC.

The CDR3 DNA reads TGTGCCAGCAGTGAGGGACAGGGAAGAGAGACCCAGTACTTC. It codes for CASSEGQGRETQYF. V usage is TRBV25-1 and J usage is TRBJ2-5; 9 nucleotides align to TRBD1. V was clipped by 3 bases and J by 4 bases; unmatched bases: 3. The CDR3 has 14 residues. The germline CDR1 and CDR2 sequences are MGHDK and SYGVNS.

The V call is TRBV6-1, the J call TRBJ1-5, with 8 bases fitting TRBD1. This CDR3 region has 18 residues. Per germline, CDR1 MNHNS and CDR2 SASEGT. Trimming removed 4 bases from V and 3 bases from J; junction bases left unmatched: 14. The CDR3 spells CASSVGQGVSGINQPQHF. CDR3 coding DNA: TGTGCCAGCAGTGTTGGACAGGGCGTTTCGGGAATCAATCAGCCCCAGCATTTT.

This clonotype was found many times. The gene calls are TRBV7-3 and TRBJ2-3, with D tentatively TRBD2 (6 bases). V lost 4 bases and J lost 2, with 13 bases in between. CDR3 length: 15 residues. Germline CDR1 and CDR2: SGHTA and FQGTGA. The CDR3 sequence is CASSSSAGLTDTQYF. In DNA form, the CDR3 reads TGTGCCAGCAGCTCAAGCGCGGGGCTCACAGATACGCAGTATTTT.

This clonotype was found a few times. The chain combines TRBV5-1 with TRBJ2-3; 11 bases align to TRBD2. CDR1 is SGHRS, CDR2 YFSETQ, per germline. The ends lost 8 bases at V and 0 bases at J; junction bases unmatched: 8. The CDR3 contains 16 residues. The chain's CDR3 is CASTSGGLSSTDTQYF. CDR3 in DNA: TGCGCCAGTACTAGCGGGGGCCTCTCTAGCACAGATACGCAGTATTTT.

In this sample, this clonotype turned up a few times. This rearrangement joins TRBV4-2 to TRBJ1-5, with 10 bases matching TRBD1. CDR3 size: 18 residues. CDR1 and CDR2 (germline): LGHNA, YNFKEQ. V lost 1 base to trimming and J lost 2 bases; unmatched junction nucleotides: 8. The CDR3 DNA sequence: TGTGCCAGCAGCCAAGGGCAGACAGGGGGCTTTGGCAATCAGCCCCAGCATTTT. Translation gives CASSQGQTGGFGNQPQHF.

The chain has TRBV12-3 or TRBV12-4 and TRBJ1-1; D is ambiguous. V was cut by 0 bases and J by 8 bases, with 13 bases left in between. The CDR3 is 14 residues long. CDR3 coding DNA: TGTGCCAGCAGTTTAGCACCCGTCGGTCTGGAAGCTTTCTTT. Translating it yields CASSLAPVGLEAFF.

The chain combines TRBV3-1 with TRBJ1-2, with 11 bases that match TRBD1. Germline loops: CDR1 LGHDT, CDR2 YNNKEL (reference sequence). CDR3 length equals 15 residues. V was pared by 4 bases and J by 3 bases, with 4 bases of the junction left unmatched. CDR3 protein: CASSPGTGGYYGYTF. The DNA of the CDR3 is TGTGCCAGCAGCCCCGGGACAGGGGGGTACTATGGCTACACCTTC.

The chain carries TRBV2 and TRBJ2-3; TRBD2 matches at 13 bases. CDR3 size: 18 residues. Germline V lookup: CDR1 SNHLY, CDR2 FYNNEI. J lost 0 bases, V lost 6 bases, and 9 bases had no gene match. The CDR3 protein is CASRAGTSGTTSTDTQYF. In DNA, the CDR3 is TGTGCCAGCAGAGCCGGGACTAGCGGGACGACTAGCACAGATACGCAGTATTTT.

The J gene is TRBJ2-1, the V gene TRBV29-1; D is possibly TRBD2 (6 bases). The V end lost 2 bases, the J end lost 9 bases, and 20 bases lay between the germline ends. The germline V gene encodes CDR1 SQVTM and CDR2 ANQGSEA. The CDR3 is made up of 15 amino acids. The CDR3 coding sequence is TGCAGCGTTGAACCGGGTGCGGGGCCCCCCCTTGAGCAGTTCTTC. This translates into CSVEPGAGPPLEQFF.

The gene calls are TRBV5-1 and TRBJ2-1, with D perhaps matching TRBD1 or TRBD2 (6 bases each). The better agreement between TRBJ2-7 and the DNA end casts doubt on the J call. The CDR3 sequence is 15 residues long. Germline V gene lookup returns CDR1 SGHRS and CDR2 YFSETQ. The CDR3 coding sequence is TGCGCCAGCAGTTACGAGGGGGGCTCCTACAATGAGCAGTACTTC. This codes for CASSYEGGSYNEQYF.

This clonotype has just a few counts. This chain uses TRBV4-1 with TRBJ2-5; D gene unclear. Trimming removed 0 bases at V and 2 bases at J, with 10 bases between. This CDR3 spans 15 amino acids. Germline V gives CDR1 MGHRA, CDR2 YSYEKL. The CDR3 DNA is TGCGCCAGCAGCCAAGAAAGAAGCGTTCAAGAGACCCAGTACTTC. It translates to CASSQERSVQETQYF.

The CDR3 DNA reads as TGTGCCACCAGGAGTCCGGGGGGGCGAGGAGAGACCCAGTACTTC. It yields the protein CATRSPGGRGETQYF. This chain links TRBV10-3 with TRBJ2-7, with 8 bases aligning to TRBD2. The J call may be in error: the DNA end matches TRBJ2-5 better. CDR1 and CDR2 from the germline V gene are ENHRY and SYGVKD. The CDR3 length is 15 residues.

This chain joins TRBV5-6 and TRBJ1-6, with 8 nucleotides matching TRBD1. CDR1 and CDR2 from the germline V gene are SGHDT and YYEEEE. This CDR3 spans 14 amino acids. V trimming: 3 bases; J trimming: 7 bases; junction bases outside the gene matches: 3. The CDR3 DNA follows: TGTGCCAGCAGCTGGAACAGGGGGAATTCACCCCTCCACTTT. Residues: CASSWNRGNSPLHF.

This clonotype has only a few counts. V and J are TRBV7-9 and TRBJ1-2, with D uncertain. The CDR3 runs to 15 residues. The V end lost 5 bases, the J end lost 3 bases, and 16 bases lay between the germline ends. Germline V gives CDR1 SEHNR, CDR2 FQNEAQ (reference sequence). CDR3 DNA: TGTGCCAGCAGCACTTCAGAGGCTTACTACTATGGCTACACCTTC. It translates to CASSTSEAYYYGYTF. The variable domain in full, with the rest retrieved from reference TRBV7-9 and TRBJ1-2, is DTGVSQNPRHKITKRGQNVTFRCDPISEHNRLYWYRQTLGQGPEFLTYFQNEAQLEKSRLLSDRFSAERPKGSFSTLEIQRTEQGDSAMYLCASSTSEAYYYGYTFGSGTRLTVV.

V gene TRBV28 combines with J gene TRBJ2-2, with D unresolved. V was pared by 5 bases and J by 6 bases, with 16 bases between. This CDR3 has 15 residues. The germline V gene has CDR1 MDHEN and CDR2 SYDVKM. CDR3 sequence (DNA): TGTGCCAGCAGTAGACGGCGGAGTAAGGCCGGGGAGCTGTTTTTT. Translating it yields CASSRRRSKAGELFF.

With respect to this clonotype: The germline gene is not matched at one end of the junction; a read error may be the cause. This chain links TRBV28 with TRBJ2-1; no clear D. This CDR3 spans 12 amino acids. Germline V gene sequence: CDR1 MDHEN, CDR2 SYDVKM. CDR3 in amino acids: CATEGSYNEQFF. The CDR3 DNA reads as TGCGCCACCGAAGGGTCCTACAATGAGCAGTTCTTC.

The V and J genes are TRBV10-1 and TRBJ2-3; 9 bases match TRBD2. The CDR3 consists of 16 residues. V dropped 4 bases and J dropped 8; count of bases not matched to a gene: 13. The V gene's germline CDR1 is WNHNN and CDR2 SYGVQD (reference sequence). The CDR3 is CASSAASGVGGPTQYF. DNA for the CDR3: TGCGCCAGCAGTGCCGCTAGCGGGGTCGGCGGACCTACGCAGTATTTT.

This clonotype showed up just a few times. The chain joins TRBV20-1 to TRBJ2-7; either TRBD1 or TRBD2 may fit D (5 bases each). V was pared by 5 bases and J by 2 bases, with 19 bases between. CDR1 is DFQATT and CDR2 is SNEGSKA in the germline V gene (reference sequence). CDR3 length: 15 residues. The CDR3 DNA reads TGCAGTGCTTTAGTTACCGGGACCGTCACCTACGAGCAGTACTTC. Its translation is CSALVTGTVTYEQYF.

This chain joins TRBV6-5 and TRBJ2-3, with 8 bases fitting TRBD1. The CDR3 runs 13 residues. CDR1 MNHEY and CDR2 SVGAGI come from the germline V gene. V gave up 7 bases and J gave up 4 bases; unmatched junction bases: 4. The CDR3 is CASKQGVADTQYF. CDR3 DNA sequence: TGTGCCAGCAAACAGGGGGTTGCAGATACGCAGTATTTT.

The chain has TRBV7-9 and TRBJ2-3; 7 bases match TRBD2. The CDR3 is 15 residues long. Germline V gene data show CDR1 as SEHNR and CDR2 as FQNEAQ (reference sequence). V dropped 5 bases and J dropped 3; count of bases not matched to a gene: 8. The CDR3 loop reads CASSPWGGETDTQYF. CDR3 nucleotide sequence: TGTGCCAGCAGCCCCTGGGGGGGGGAAACAGATACGCAGTATTTT.

On this clonotype itself: Relative to the germline gene, one junction end is altered; a read error may explain this. The chain employs TRBV20-1 and TRBJ2-7, with 11 bases fitting TRBD1. CDR1 is DFQATT and CDR2 is SNEGSKA in the germline V gene (reference sequence). The CDR3 spans 12 residues. The DNA of the CDR3 is TGCGGTGCTTGGGACAGGGGGGACGAGCAGTACTTC. Protein product: CGAWDRGDEQYF.

The rearrangement uses TRBV6-5 and TRBJ1-6; tentatively, D is TRBD1 (5 bases). V lost 3 bases and J lost 7, with 25 bases in between. CDR3 length: 19 residues. Looked up from germline, CDR1 is MNHEY and CDR2 is SVGAGI. CDR3 in amino acids: CASSYSPVVWVQGNSPLHF. The CDR3, as DNA: TGTGCCAGCAGTTATTCTCCCGTCGTCTGGGTGCAGGGAAATTCACCCCTCCACTTT.

The genes are TRBV7-9 and TRBJ2-3; TRBD2 is a possible D gene (6 bases). CDR3 length: 16 residues. The germline V and J ends were trimmed by 2 bases and 1 base, with 13 bases remaining between them. Germline lookup yields CDR1 SEHNR and CDR2 FQNEAQ (reference sequence). The CDR3 is CASSLLRDFRTDTQYF. The CDR3 DNA reads as TGTGCCAGCAGCTTACTACGGGACTTTCGCACAGATACGCAGTATTTT.

The rearrangement uses TRBV24-1 and TRBJ2-3, with 10 bases matching TRBD1. Germline trimming cut 9 bases from V and 6 bases from J; bases unmatched to any gene: 8. Germline V CDR1 and CDR2: KGHDR, SFDVKD. The CDR3 loop spans 14 amino acids. This chain's CDR3 is CATGKTGGEDTQYF. CDR3 sequence (DNA): TGTGCCACCGGAAAGACAGGGGGCGAGGATACGCAGTATTTT.